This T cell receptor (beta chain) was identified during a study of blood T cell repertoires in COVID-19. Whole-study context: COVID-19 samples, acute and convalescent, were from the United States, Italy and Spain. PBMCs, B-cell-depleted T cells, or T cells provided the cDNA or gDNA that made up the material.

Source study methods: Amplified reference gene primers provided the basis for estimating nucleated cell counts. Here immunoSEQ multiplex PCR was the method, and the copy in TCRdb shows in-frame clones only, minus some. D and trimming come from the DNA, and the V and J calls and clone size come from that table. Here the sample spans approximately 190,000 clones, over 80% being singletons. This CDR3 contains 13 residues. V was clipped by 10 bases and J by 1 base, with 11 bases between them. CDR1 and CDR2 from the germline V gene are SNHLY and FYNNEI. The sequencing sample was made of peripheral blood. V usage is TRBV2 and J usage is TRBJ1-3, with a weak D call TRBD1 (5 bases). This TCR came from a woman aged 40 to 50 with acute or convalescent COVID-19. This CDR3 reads CATPGGSGNTIYF. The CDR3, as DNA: TGTGCCACCCCGGGGGGTTCTGGAAACACCATATATTTT. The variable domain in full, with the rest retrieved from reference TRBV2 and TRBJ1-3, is EPEVTQTPSHQVTQMGQEVILRCVPISNHLYFYWYRQILGQKVEFLVSFYNNEISEKSEIFDDQFSVERPDGSNFTLKIRSTKLEDSAMYFCATPGGSGNTIYFGEGSWLTVV.